These T cell receptor beta chains were read from a single sample in a study of blood T cells in healthy people across ages. Each CDR3 protein gets one entry after TCRdb re-called the 5' RACE reads with MiXCR. The sample lists over 1,500,000 distinct CDR3 sequences; around 48% were seen once. Sequencing was performed on blood. Receptors were obtained from a woman aged 40 to 50 in good health. CDR3s include the opening cysteine and the closing phenylalanine or tryptophan. D genes are given only for firm matches. Not all rows give a size; the values are once, few, many and, for expanded clones, a class.

TRBJ1-2	.	TRBV27	.	CASSFGQHYGYTF	TGTGCCAGCAGTTTCGGTCAGCACTATGGCTACACCTTC
TRBJ2-6	.	TRBV20-1	.	CSAREPGANVLTF	TGCAGTGCTCGGGAACCTGGGGCCAACGTCCTGACTTTC
TRBJ1-1	.	TRBV12-3/TRBV12-4	.	CASRDNMRDTEAFF	TGTGCCAGCAGGGACAACATGAGGGACACTGAAGCTTTCTTT
TRBJ2-7	TRBD2	TRBV15	.	CATSRTTSGGAYEQYF	TGTGCCACCAGCAGAACTACTAGCGGGGGGGCCTACGAGCAGTACTTC
TRBJ2-1	TRBD1	TRBV6-4	few	CAKPGQGCNEQFF	TGTGCCAAACCGGGACAGGGCTGCAATGAGCAGTTCTTC
TRBJ2-3	TRBD2	TRBV5-1	many	CASSSGLAGGLSTDTQYF	TGTGCCAGCAGCTCGGGACTAGCGGGGGGGTTATCCACAGATACGCAGTATTTT
TRBJ2-7	.	TRBV28	.	CASSTFGASYEQYF	TGTGCCAGCAGTACTTTTGGGGCCAGCTACGAGCAGTACTTC
TRBJ2-3	.	TRBV12-3/TRBV12-4	.	CASSLFSLGVTDTQYF	TGCGCCAGCAGTTTATTTTCGTTAGGGGTAACAGATACGCAGTATTTT
TRBJ2-7	.	TRBV7-2	few	CASSPSFYEQYF	TGTGCCAGCAGCCCTAGTTTCTACGAGCAGTACTTC
TRBJ1-6	.	TRBV10-3	.	CAINAAGSRSPLHF	TGTGCCATCAACGCGGCAGGGAGTCGGTCACCCCTCCACTTT
TRBJ2-5	.	TRBV12-3/TRBV12-4	.	CASSSNRDKQETQYF	TGTGCCAGCAGTTCAAACCGGGACAAGCAAGAGACCCAGTACTTC
TRBJ2-7	TRBD1	TRBV10-2	.	CASSDSTGGSYEQYF	TGCGCCAGCAGTGATTCAACAGGGGGCTCCTACGAGCAGTACTTC
TRBJ2-3	.	TRBV4-3	.	CASSQEALITEGTDTQYF	TGCGCCAGCAGCCAAGAAGCACTCATTACCGAGGGGACAGATACGCAGTATTTT
TRBJ1-5	.	TRBV7-9	.	CASSPSGSQPQHF	TGTGCCAGCAGCCCCTCAGGGAGTCAGCCCCAGCATTTT
TRBJ1-2	.	TRBV4-2	.	CASSQKPTGDANYGYTF	TGTGCCAGCAGCCAAAAACCGACAGGCGATGCTAACTATGGCTACACCTTC
TRBJ2-7	TRBD1	TRBV10-3	.	CAIRGDRVSEQYF	TGTGCCATCAGAGGGGACAGGGTGAGCGAGCAGTACTTC
TRBJ2-5	.	TRBV12-3/TRBV12-4	many	CASTGVLQGTQYF	TGTGCCAGCACTGGGGTACTGCAGGGGACCCAGTACTTC
TRBJ2-1	.	TRBV7-2	few	CASSLDGRSYNEQFF	TGTGCCAGCAGCTTAGACGGGAGATCCTACAATGAGCAGTTCTTC
TRBJ2-5	.	TRBV29-1	few	CSVEVLRRAGETQYF	TGCAGCGTTGAAGTCCTAAGGAGGGCTGGGGAGACCCAGTACTTC
TRBJ1-1	.	TRBV29-1	.	CSVDGQLNTEAFF	TGCAGCGTTGATGGACAGTTGAACACTGAAGCTTTCTTT
TRBJ1-2	.	TRBV4-3	.	CASSQRSQTGYTF	TGCGCCAGCAGCCAAAGGTCTCAGACTGGCTACACCTTC
TRBJ2-3	.	TRBV7-2	.	CASTVDGVVGDTQYF	TGTGCCAGCACCGTCGACGGGGTGGTAGGAGATACGCAGTATTTT
TRBJ1-2	.	TRBV4-3	.	CASSQSASPGYPNYGYTF	TGCGCCAGCAGCCAATCGGCCAGCCCCGGTTACCCAAACTATGGCTACACCTTC
TRBJ1-2	.	TRBV6-2/TRBV6-3	.	CASSTPRAEKNYGYTF	TGTGCCAGCAGTACCCCTAGGGCAGAGAAGAACTATGGCTACACCTTC
TRBJ2-5	TRBD2	TRBV7-9	.	CASSGAPSGGARTVETQYF	TGTGCCAGCAGCGGAGCGCCTAGCGGGGGGGCCCGTACCGTAGAGACCCAGTACTTC
TRBJ2-3	.	TRBV6-2/TRBV6-3	.	CASSTPRATDTQYF	TGTGCCAGCAGTACCCCCAGGGCGACAGATACGCAGTATTTT
TRBJ2-1	TRBD1	TRBV3-1	once	CAGINAGTGDNEQFF	TGTGCCGGCATCAACGCCGGGACAGGGGACAATGAGCAGTTCTTC
TRBJ1-2	.	TRBV6-6	few	CASSYGQGVISGYGYTF	TGTGCCAGCAGTTACGGGCAGGGAGTGATTTCGGGCTATGGCTACACCTTC
TRBJ2-5	.	TRBV3-1	.	CASSQGGPRETQYF	TGTGCCAGCAGCCAAGGGGGCCCTAGAGAGACCCAGTACTTC
TRBJ2-7	TRBD1	TRBV7-9	.	CASSSPGTGDYEQYF	TGTGCCAGCAGCTCCCCCGGGACAGGGGACTACGAGCAGTACTTC
TRBJ1-4	.	TRBV6-2/TRBV6-3	.	CASSYRDEKLFF	TGTGCCAGCAGTTACCGAGATGAAAAACTGTTTTTT
TRBJ2-7	.	TRBV7-2	few	CASSLSEGGSPYEQYF	TGTGCCAGCAGCTTATCGGAGGGGGGCTCGCCCTACGAGCAGTACTTC
TRBJ2-3	.	TRBV7-7	.	CASSFGLSSDTQYF	TGTGCTAGCAGCTTCGGGCTTTCTTCGGATACGCAGTATTTT
TRBJ2-4	.	TRBV4-3	.	CASSQAVPSFNIAKNIQYF	TGCGCCAGCAGCCAAGCGGTGCCCTCTTTCAATATAGCCAAAAACATTCAGTACTTC
TRBJ2-1	.	TRBV7-2	few	CASSHPHVGQFF	TGTGCCAGCAGCCATCCACATGTTGGGCAGTTCTTC
TRBJ2-5	TRBD2	TRBV7-2	few	CASSSRRSGEETQYF	TGTGCCAGCAGCTCCCGAAGGAGCGGGGAAGAGACCCAGTACTTC
TRBJ2-1	.	TRBV5-1	many	CASSRGDIGLNEQFF	TGCGCCAGCAGCAGGGGGGACATTGGGCTCAATGAGCAGTTCTTC
TRBJ2-7	TRBD1	TRBV7-2	once	CASSVGTASYNEQYF	TGTGCCAGCAGCGTCGGGACAGCCTCCTACAATGAGCAGTACTTC
TRBJ2-3	.	TRBV27	few	CASSPDGVGSLTDTQYF	TGTGCCAGCAGTCCCGATGGGGTGGGTTCGTTAACAGATACGCAGTATTTT
TRBJ2-5	TRBD1	TRBV28	few	CASSLMGQGEETQYF	TGTGCCAGCAGTTTAATGGGACAGGGTGAAGAGACCCAGTACTTC
TRBJ2-7	TRBD2	TRBV7-2	few	CASSLASTSGGAYEQYF	TGTGCCAGCAGCTTAGCTAGTACTAGCGGGGGGGCCTACGAGCAGTACTTC
TRBJ2-2	.	TRBV12-3/TRBV12-4	.	CASRSGGLGTGELFF	TGTGCCAGCAGGTCCGGGGGGCTGGGCACCGGGGAGCTGTTTTTT
TRBJ2-1	TRBD2	TRBV28	few	CASSSGLGAGSSYNEQFF	TGTGCCAGCAGTTCGGGACTAGGGGCGGGGAGCTCCTACAATGAGCAGTTCTTC